The rows below give T cell receptor beta chains drawn from one sample of a study of T-cell reconstitution after alpha-beta-depleted transplantation in children. TCRdb processed the PCR reads anew with MiXCR; each CDR3 protein has one entry. This sample has approximately 500,000 distinct CDR3 sequences, with about 10% found just once. The sample in question was PBMCs, obtained before TCRalphabeta/CD19-depleted stem cell transplant. The receptors stem from a child younger than 10 with inherited bone marrow failure, due to receive a stem cell transplant. CDR3s include the opening cysteine and the closing phenylalanine or tryptophan. A D gene is named only where the DNA matches it firmly. The size field is filled for only some rows; it gives once, few, many or a size class.

abundance,v_gene,d_gene,j_gene,CDR3aa,CDR3nt
many,TRBV12-3/TRBV12-4,NA,TRBJ2-5,CASSSFGTRQETQYF,TGTGCCAGCAGTTCATTTGGAACGCGCCAAGAGACCCAGTACTTC
many,TRBV27,NA,TRBJ2-3,CASSLSGWDTQYF,TGTGCCAGCAGTTTATCCGGGTGGGATACGCAGTATTTT
NA,TRBV25-1,NA,TRBJ1-2,CASSDPGTNNYGYTF,TGTGCCAGCAGTGACCCAGGGACAAATAACTATGGCTACACCTTC
many,TRBV10-3,NA,TRBJ2-7,CAISEGRYYEQYF,TGTGCCATCAGTGAGGGGCGGTACTACGAGCAGTACTTC
many,TRBV7-9,NA,TRBJ1-1,CASSSQEGTEAFF,TGTGCCAGCAGCTCTCAGGAGGGGACTGAAGCTTTCTTT
few,TRBV9,NA,TRBJ2-4,CASSVAPDGKNIQYF,TGTGCCAGCAGCGTAGCCCCGGACGGTAAAAACATTCAGTACTTC
many,TRBV7-2,NA,TRBJ1-1,CASSLDRATEAFF,TGTGCCAGCAGCTTAGATCGGGCGACTGAAGCTTTCTTT
many,TRBV4-3,TRBD2,TRBJ2-1,CASSRISGNHNEQFF,TGCGCCAGCAGCCGAATTAGCGGGAACCACAATGAGCAGTTCTTC
NA,TRBV28,NA,TRBJ2-1,CASSFGQRDYNEQFF,TGTGCCAGCAGTTTCGGCCAGCGTGATTACAATGAGCAGTTCTTC
many,TRBV29-1,NA,TRBJ2-3,CSVERGLDTQYF,TGCAGCGTTGAGAGGGGATTAGATACGCAGTATTTT
many,TRBV16,NA,TRBJ2-7,CASSQSWGSGYEQYF,TGTGCCAGCAGCCAATCTTGGGGCTCCGGATACGAGCAGTACTTC
many,TRBV4-2,NA,TRBJ2-7,CASSQDVSSYEQYF,TGTGCCAGCAGCCAAGATGTCAGCTCCTACGAGCAGTACTTC
many,TRBV12-3/TRBV12-4,NA,TRBJ1-4,CASSFFGLHEKLFF,TGTGCCAGCAGTTTTTTTGGTCTCCATGAAAAACTGTTTTTT
many,TRBV12-3/TRBV12-4,TRBD2,TRBJ2-7,CASRILAGAYEQYF,TGTGCCAGCAGGATCCTAGCGGGAGCCTACGAGCAGTACTTC
few,TRBV10-3,TRBD2,TRBJ2-7,CAISVGLAGNSYEQYF,TGTGCCATCAGTGTAGGACTAGCGGGAAACTCCTACGAGCAGTACTTC